This T cell receptor beta chain was captured in a study of metastatic and nonmetastatic thyroid tumors. This clone was counted many times. None of the patients had undergone any treatment ahead of thyroid surgery. This CDR3 contains 12 residues. V was shortened by 2 bases and J by 3 bases, with 4 bases between the two germline ends. From germline, CDR1 is MNHNS and CDR2 SASEGT. In the study's own analysis: Clinicopathological groups supplied CDR3 differences that were used to build a distant-metastasis classifier for papillary thyroid cancer. Via MiXCR, TCRdb re-called the PCR reads. In this record, the V and J calls reflect TCRdb's handling and not the investigators' own analysis. The data hold 13,000 to 15,000 clones, with 25% to 35% observed a single time.

The chain employs TRBV6-1 and TRBJ1-2; D is uncertain. Material for sequencing was tumor tissue. The receptor was isolated from a male donor with papillary thyroid cancer or a benign thyroid nodule (not recorded which). Some clones in this sample may be carry-over from other donors' samples. CDR3 DNA: TGTGCCAGCAGTGAACTTCACTATGGCTACACCTTC. It yields the protein CASSELHYGYTF.